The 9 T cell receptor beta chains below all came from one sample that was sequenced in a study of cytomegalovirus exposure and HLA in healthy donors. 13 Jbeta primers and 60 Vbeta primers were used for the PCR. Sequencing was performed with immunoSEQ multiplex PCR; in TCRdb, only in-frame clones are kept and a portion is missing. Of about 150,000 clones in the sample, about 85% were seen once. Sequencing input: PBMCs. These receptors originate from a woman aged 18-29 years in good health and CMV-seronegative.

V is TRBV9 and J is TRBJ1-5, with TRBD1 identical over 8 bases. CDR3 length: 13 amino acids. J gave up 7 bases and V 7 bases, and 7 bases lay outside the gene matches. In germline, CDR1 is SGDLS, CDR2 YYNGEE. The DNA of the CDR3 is TGTGCCAGCTCAGGGGGCTCCGGACAGCCCCAGCATTTT. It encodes CASSGGSGQPQHF. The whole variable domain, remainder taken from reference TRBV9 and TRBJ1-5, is DSGVTQTPKHLITATGQRVTLRCSPRSGDLSVYWYQQSLDQGLQFLIQYYNGEERAKGNILERFSAQQFPDLHSELNLSSLELGDSALYFCASSGGSGQPQHFGDGTRLSIL.

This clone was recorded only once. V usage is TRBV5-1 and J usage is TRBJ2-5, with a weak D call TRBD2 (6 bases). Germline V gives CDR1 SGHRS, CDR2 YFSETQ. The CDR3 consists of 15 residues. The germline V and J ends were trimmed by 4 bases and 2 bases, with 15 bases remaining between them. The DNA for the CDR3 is TGCGCCAGCAGCCCGGCAAGCGGGCCACAAGAGACCCAGTACTTC. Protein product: CASSPASGPQETQYF.

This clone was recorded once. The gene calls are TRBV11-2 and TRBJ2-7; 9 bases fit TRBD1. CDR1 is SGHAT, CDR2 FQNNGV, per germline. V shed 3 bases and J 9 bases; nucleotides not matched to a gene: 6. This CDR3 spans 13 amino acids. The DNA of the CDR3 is TGTGCCAGCAGCTTTGACAGGGGGATAGTGCAGTACTTC. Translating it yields CASSFDRGIVQYF.

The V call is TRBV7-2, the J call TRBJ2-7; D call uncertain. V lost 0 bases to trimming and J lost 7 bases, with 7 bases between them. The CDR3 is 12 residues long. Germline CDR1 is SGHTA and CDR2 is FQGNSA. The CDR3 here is CASSLAGREQYF. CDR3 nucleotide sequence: TGTGCCAGCAGCTTAGCGGGCCGGGAGCAGTACTTC.

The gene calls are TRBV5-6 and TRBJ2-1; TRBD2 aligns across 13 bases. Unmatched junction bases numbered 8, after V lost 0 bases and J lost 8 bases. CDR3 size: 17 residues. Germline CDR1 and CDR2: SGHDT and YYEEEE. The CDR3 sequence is CASSLGLAGGLLDEQFF. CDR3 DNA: TGTGCCAGCAGCTTGGGACTAGCGGGGGGCCTCCTCGATGAGCAGTTCTTC.

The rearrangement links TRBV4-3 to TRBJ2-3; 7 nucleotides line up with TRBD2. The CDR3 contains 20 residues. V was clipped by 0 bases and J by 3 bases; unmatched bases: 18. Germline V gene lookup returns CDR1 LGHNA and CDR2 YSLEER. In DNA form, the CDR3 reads TGCGCCAGCAGCCAAGATCTTTCAGCGGGGTACCCCGCGGGGACAGATACGCAGTATTTT. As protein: CASSQDLSAGYPAGTDTQYF.

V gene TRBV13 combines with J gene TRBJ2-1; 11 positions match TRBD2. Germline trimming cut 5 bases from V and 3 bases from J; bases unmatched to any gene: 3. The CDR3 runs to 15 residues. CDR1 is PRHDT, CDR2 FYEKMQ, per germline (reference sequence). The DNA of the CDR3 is TGTGCCAGCAGCACCGGGACTAGCGGCTACAATGAGCAGTTCTTC. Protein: CASSTGTSGYNEQFF.

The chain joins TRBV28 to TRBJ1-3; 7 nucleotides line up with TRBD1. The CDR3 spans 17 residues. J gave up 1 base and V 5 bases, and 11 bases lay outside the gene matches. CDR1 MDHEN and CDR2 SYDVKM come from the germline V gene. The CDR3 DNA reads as TGTGCCAGCAGTCTTCGACAGGGCGGCCTTTCTGGAAACACCATATATTTT. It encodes CASSLRQGGLSGNTIYF. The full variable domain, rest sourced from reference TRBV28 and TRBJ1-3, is DVKVTQSSRYLVKRTGEKVFLECVQDMDHENMFWYRQDPGLGLRLIYFSYDVKMKEKGDIPEGYSVSREKKERFSLILESASTNQTSMYLCASSLRQGGLSGNTIYFGEGSWLTVV.

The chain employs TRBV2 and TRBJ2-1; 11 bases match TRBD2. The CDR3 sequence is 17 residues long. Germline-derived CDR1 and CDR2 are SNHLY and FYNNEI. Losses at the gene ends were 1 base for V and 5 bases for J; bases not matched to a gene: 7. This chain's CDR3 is CASSEGRLAGNDNEQFF. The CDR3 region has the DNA TGTGCCAGCAGTGAAGGAAGACTAGCGGGGAATGACAATGAGCAGTTCTTC.